This TCR beta chain was captured by sequencing in a study of blood T cell repertoires in COVID-19. Study details: Acute-phase and convalescent COVID-19 samples originated in the United States, Italy and Spain. The cDNA or gDNA used as material had been derived from T cells, B-cell-depleted T cells, or PBMCs.

The method was immunoSEQ multiplex PCR; TCRdb's version includes in-frame clones alone and lacks a portion of them. The sample yields under 75,000 clones, around 82% seen once. Seattle patients were enrolled while actively infected and followed longitudinally. This clonotype originated in a man aged 60 to 75 with COVID-19, enrolled during active disease. Sequencing used peripheral blood.

DNA for the CDR3: TGTGCCTGGAGTTTCCCCTCTCAGGGGACCTATGGCTACACCTTC. Residues: CAWSFPSQGTYGYTF. J is TRBJ1-2 and V is TRBV30; D perhaps matches TRBD1 (6 bases). Germline values: CDR1 GTSNPN, CDR2 SVGIG (reference sequence). There are 15 residues in the CDR3. V gave up 2 bases and J gave up 4 bases, with 17 bases separating them.